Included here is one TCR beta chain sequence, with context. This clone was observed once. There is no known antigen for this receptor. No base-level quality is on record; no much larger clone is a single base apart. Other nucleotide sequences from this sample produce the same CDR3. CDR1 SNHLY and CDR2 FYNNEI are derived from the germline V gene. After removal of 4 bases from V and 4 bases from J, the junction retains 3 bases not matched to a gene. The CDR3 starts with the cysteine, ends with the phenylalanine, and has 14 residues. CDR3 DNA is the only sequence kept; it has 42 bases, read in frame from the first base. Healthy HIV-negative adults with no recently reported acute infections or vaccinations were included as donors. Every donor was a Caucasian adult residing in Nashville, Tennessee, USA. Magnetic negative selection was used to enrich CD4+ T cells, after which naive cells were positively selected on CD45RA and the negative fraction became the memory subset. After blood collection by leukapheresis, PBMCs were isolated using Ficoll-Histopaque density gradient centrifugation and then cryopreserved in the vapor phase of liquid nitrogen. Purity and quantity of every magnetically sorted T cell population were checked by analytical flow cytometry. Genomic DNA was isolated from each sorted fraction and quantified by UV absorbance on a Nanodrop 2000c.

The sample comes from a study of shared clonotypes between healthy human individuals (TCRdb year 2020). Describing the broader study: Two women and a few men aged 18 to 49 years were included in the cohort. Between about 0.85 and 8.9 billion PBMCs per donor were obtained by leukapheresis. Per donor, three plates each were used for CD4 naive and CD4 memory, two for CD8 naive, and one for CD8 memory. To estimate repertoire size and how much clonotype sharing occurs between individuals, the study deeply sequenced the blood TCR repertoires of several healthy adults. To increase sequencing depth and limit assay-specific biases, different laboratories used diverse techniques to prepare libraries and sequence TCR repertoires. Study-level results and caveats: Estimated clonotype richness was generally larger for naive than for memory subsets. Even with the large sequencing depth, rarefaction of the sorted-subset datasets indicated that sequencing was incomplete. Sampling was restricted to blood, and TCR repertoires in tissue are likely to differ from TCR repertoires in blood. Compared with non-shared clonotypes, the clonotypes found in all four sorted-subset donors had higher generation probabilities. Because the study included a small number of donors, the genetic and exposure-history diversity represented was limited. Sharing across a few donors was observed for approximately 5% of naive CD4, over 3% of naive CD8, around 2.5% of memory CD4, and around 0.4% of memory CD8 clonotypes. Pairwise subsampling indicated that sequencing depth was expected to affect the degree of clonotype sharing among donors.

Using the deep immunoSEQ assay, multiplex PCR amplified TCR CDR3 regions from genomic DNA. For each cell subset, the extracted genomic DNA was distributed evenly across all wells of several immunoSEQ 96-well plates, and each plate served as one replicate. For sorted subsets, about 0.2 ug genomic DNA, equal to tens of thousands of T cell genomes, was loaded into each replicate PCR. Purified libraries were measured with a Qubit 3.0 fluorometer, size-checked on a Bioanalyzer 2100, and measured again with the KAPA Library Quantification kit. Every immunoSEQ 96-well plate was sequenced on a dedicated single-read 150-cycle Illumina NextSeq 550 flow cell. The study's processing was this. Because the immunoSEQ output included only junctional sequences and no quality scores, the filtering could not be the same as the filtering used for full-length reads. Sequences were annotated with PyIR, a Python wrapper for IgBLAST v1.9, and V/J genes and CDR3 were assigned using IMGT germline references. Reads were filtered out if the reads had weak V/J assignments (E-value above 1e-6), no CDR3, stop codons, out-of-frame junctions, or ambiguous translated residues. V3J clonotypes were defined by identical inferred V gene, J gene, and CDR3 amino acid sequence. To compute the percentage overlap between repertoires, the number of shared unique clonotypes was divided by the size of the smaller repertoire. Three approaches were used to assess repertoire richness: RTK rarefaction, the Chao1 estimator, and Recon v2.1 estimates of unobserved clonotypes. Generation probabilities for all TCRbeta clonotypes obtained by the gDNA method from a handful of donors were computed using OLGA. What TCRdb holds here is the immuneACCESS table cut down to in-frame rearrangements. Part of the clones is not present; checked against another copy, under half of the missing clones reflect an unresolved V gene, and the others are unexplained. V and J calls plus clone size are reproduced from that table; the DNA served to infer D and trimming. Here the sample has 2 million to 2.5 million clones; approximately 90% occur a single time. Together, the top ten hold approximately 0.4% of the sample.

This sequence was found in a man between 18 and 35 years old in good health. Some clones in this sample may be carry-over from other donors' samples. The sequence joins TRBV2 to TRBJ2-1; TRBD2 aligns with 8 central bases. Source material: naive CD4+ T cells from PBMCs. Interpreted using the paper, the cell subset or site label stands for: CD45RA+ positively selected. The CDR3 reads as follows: CASSVTSGYNEQFF. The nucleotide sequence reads TGTGCCAGCAGTGTAACTAGCGGATACAATGAGCAGTTCTTC.